The clone carrying this T cell receptor (beta chain) came up many times. Other DNA sequences in this sample translate to the same CDR3. Per the original methods: In papillary thyroid cancer, a distant-metastasis classifier was built using CDR3 differences across clinicopathological groups. Using MiXCR, TCRdb re-called clones from the PCR reads. The V and J calls shown here were made by TCRdb, not taken from the authors' results. The data show about 22,000 clones, more than 15% seen once. Among the patients, none had received any treatment before thyroid surgery. The sample comes from a study of metastatic and nonmetastatic thyroid tumors. Trimming took 3 bases from V and 1 from J, leaving 6 bases between them. CDR3 size: 13 residues. Germline CDR1 is KGHSH and CDR2 is LQKENI.

The rearrangement links TRBV18 to TRBJ1-2, with D possibly being TRBD1 (5 bases). The TCR was taken from a male donor with papillary thyroid cancer or a benign thyroid nodule (not recorded which). Some clones in this sample may be carry-over from other donors' samples. Sequenced material: adjacent normal tissue. The CDR3 reads CASSPDSNYGYTF. CDR3 nucleotides: TGTGCCAGCTCACCTGACAGTAACTATGGCTACACCTTC. The full variable domain, completed using reference TRBV18 and TRBJ1-2, is NAGVMQNPRHLVRRRGQEARLRCSPMKGHSHVYWYRQLPEEGLKFMVYLQKENIIDESGMPKERFSAEFPKEGPSILRIQQVVRGDSAAYFCASSPDSNYGYTFGSGTRLTVV.